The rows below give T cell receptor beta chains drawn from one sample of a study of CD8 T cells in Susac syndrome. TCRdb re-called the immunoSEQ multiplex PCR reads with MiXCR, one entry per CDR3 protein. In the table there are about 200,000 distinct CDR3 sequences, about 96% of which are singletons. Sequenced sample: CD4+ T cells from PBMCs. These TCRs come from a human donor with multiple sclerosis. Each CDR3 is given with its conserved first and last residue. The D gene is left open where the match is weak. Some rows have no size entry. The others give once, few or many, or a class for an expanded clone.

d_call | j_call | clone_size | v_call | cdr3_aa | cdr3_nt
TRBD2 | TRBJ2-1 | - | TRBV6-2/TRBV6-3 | CASSAFGEASGVNEQFF | TGTGCCAGCAGCGCGTTCGGCGAGGCTAGCGGGGTCAATGAGCAGTTCTTC
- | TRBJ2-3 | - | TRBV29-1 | CSVEPGLLTDTQYF | TGCAGCGTTGAGCCGGGACTCCTCACAGATACGCAGTATTTT
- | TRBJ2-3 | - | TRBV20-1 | CSAHPSTDTQYF | TGCAGTGCTCACCCTTCCACAGATACGCAGTATTTT
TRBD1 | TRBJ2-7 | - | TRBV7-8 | CASSSYGTVGVFQQYF | TGTGCCAGCAGCTCCTATGGGACAGTTGGGGTTTTCCAGCAGTACTTC
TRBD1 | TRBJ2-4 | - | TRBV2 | CASSLGQGRHIQYF | TGTGCCAGCAGCCTCGGACAGGGGAGGCACATTCAGTACTTC
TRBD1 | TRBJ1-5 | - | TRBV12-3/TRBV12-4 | CASTIGTGGSQPQHF | TGTGCCAGCACCATCGGGACAGGGGGTAGTCAGCCCCAGCATTTT
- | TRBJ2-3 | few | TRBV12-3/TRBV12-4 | CASSLYGTDTQYF | TGTGCCAGCAGTTTATATGGCACAGATACGCAGTATTTT
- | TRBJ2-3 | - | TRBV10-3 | CAISVLATSTDTQYF | TGTGCCATCAGTGTGTTAGCGACTAGCACAGATACGCAGTATTTT
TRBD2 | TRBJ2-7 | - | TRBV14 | CASSAWTSGRIAYEQYF | TGTGCCAGCAGCGCATGGACTAGCGGGAGGATAGCCTACGAGCAGTACTTC
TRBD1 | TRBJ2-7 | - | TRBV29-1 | CSGRGLSDEQYF | TGCAGCGGTAGGGGGCTGAGCGACGAGCAGTACTTC
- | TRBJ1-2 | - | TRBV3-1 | CASSQEAGTYGYTF | TGTGCCAGCAGCCAAGAAGCCGGGACCTATGGCTACACCTTC
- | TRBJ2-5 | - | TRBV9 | CASSVGASPSGVTQYF | TGTGCCAGCAGCGTAGGAGCTAGCCCGTCCGGCGTGACCCAGTACTTC
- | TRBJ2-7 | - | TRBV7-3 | CASSRTPGTEQYF | TGTGCCAGCAGCAGAACCCCCGGGACCGAGCAGTACTTC
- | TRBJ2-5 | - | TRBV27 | CASSIYREGLETQYF | TGTGCCAGCAGTATCTACAGGGAGGGGCTGGAGACCCAGTACTTC
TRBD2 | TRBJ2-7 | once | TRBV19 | CASSGRLVAGVYEQYF | TGTGCCAGTAGTGGACGACTTGTAGCGGGAGTCTACGAGCAGTACTTC
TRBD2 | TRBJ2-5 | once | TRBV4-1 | CAASRGGFLQETQYF | TGCGCCGCAAGTCGCGGGGGGTTTCTCCAAGAGACCCAGTACTTC
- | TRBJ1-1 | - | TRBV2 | CASSEISGGNTEAFF | TGTGCCAGCAGTGAAATTTCGGGAGGGAACACTGAAGCTTTCTTT
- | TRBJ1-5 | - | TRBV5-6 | CASSLWGHGQPQHF | TGTGCCAGCAGCTTGTGGGGGCATGGTCAGCCCCAGCATTTT
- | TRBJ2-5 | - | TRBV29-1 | CSLQDSAQETQYF | TGCAGCCTCCAGGACTCGGCGCAAGAGACCCAGTACTTC
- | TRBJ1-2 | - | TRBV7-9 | CASSPRHPTSNYGYTF | TGTGCCAGCAGCCCCAGACACCCCACTTCTAACTATGGCTACACCTTC
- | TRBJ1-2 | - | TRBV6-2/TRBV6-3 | CASSSHRSGYGYTF | TGTGCCAGCAGTTCCCACAGATCCGGCTATGGCTACACCTTC
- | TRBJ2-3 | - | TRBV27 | CATLKIWSTDTQYF | TGTGCCACCCTGAAAATATGGAGCACAGATACGCAGTATTTT